Below are 28 T cell receptor beta chains sequenced from a single sample in a study of blood T cell repertoires in COVID-19 (dated by TCRdb to 2019 to 2021). Receptor amplification or capture employed the immunoSEQ multiplex PCR assay. Not all clones reach the TCRdb copy of this immuneACCESS table, which keeps in-frame sequences only. Checked studies attribute under half of the gap to unresolved V genes and leave the rest unexplained. The sample has about 170,000 clones on record, 88% of them singletons. In total, the top ten clones hold around 1.9% of the sample. Sequenced input: peripheral blood. These receptors came from a man between 50 and 59 years old who had recovered from COVID-19.

The V call is TRBV6-5, the J call TRBJ1-4; 7 positions agree with TRBD1. CDR1 is MNHEY, CDR2 SVGAGI, per germline. The length of the CDR3 is 14 residues. Trimming took 4 bases from V and 7 from J; bases not matched to a gene: 6. The CDR3 DNA is TGTGCCAGCAGTTTGACAGGGAAGGGTGAAAAACTGTTTTTT. Translating it yields CASSLTGKGEKLFF.

V is TRBV7-2 and J is TRBJ2-3; tentatively, D is TRBD1 (7 bases). The germline V and J ends were trimmed by 3 bases and 3 bases, with 16 bases remaining between them. The CDR3 totals 16 residues. Germline V gene lookup returns CDR1 SGHTA and CDR2 FQGNSA. CDR3 DNA: TGTGCCAGCAGCTTCAGACAGGGAGGTCGGACAGATACGCAGTATTTT. It yields the protein CASSFRQGGRTDTQYF. Full variable domain (missing parts from reference TRBV7-2 and TRBJ2-3): GAGVSQSPSNKVTEKGKDVELRCDPISGHTALYWYRQSLGQGLEFLIYFQGNSAPDKSGLPSDRFSAERTGGSVSTLTIQRTQQEDSAVYLCASSFRQGGRTDTQYFGPGTRLTVL.

The V call is TRBV6-9, the J call TRBJ2-7; 8 nucleotides match TRBD2. V dropped 0 bases and J dropped 3; count of bases not matched to a gene: 19. The CDR3 covers 20 residues. Germline lookup yields CDR1 MNHGY and CDR2 SVAAGI. The CDR3 reads CASSYSCRRRWREENYEQYF. The DNA of the CDR3 is TGTGCCAGCAGTTATTCGTGTCGGCGGAGGTGGCGGGAGGAGAACTACGAGCAGTACTTC.

This chain connects TRBV7-9 to TRBJ2-5; 8 bases are a match to TRBD1. After removal of 7 bases from V and 3 bases from J, the junction contained 7 bases not matched to a gene. CDR3 length equals 14 residues. Looked up from germline, CDR1 is SEHNR and CDR2 is FQNEAQ (reference sequence). The CDR3 sequence: CASTRQGIKETQYF. CDR3 DNA sequence: TGTGCCAGCACCCGACAGGGGATCAAAGAGACCCAGTACTTC.

The V gene is TRBV28, the J gene TRBJ2-7; D remains unclear. The CDR3 length is 13 residues. The V end was cut by 4 bases, the J end by 6 bases, with 13 bases between. CDR1 is MDHEN, CDR2 SYDVKM, per germline. CDR3 sequence (DNA): TGTGCCAGCAGTTCCCCGACTCTCCGCGAGCAGTACTTC. Protein: CASSSPTLREQYF.

The chain links TRBV4-3 to TRBJ1-5; D not certain. Trimming took off 0 bases at V and 5 bases at J, with 8 bases between the two ends. The CDR3 runs to 14 residues. CDR1 and CDR2 (germline): LGHNA, YSLEER. The chain's CDR3 is CASSQDHSDQPQHF. The CDR3 DNA follows: TGCGCCAGCAGCCAAGATCATTCGGATCAGCCCCAGCATTTT.

This clone turned up a few times. The chain recombines TRBV6-6 with TRBJ1-5; the match to TRBD1 covers 8 bases. The CDR3 is 15 residues long. Trimming removed 6 bases from V and 1 base from J; junction bases left unmatched: 5. CDR1 is MNHNY, CDR2 SVGAGI, per germline (reference sequence). Here the CDR3 DNA reads TGTGCCAGCAGAAGAGGACAGGGAAGCAATCAGCCCCAGCATTTT. This translates into CASRRGQGSNQPQHF.

In this sample, this clone turned up once. The CDR3 sequence is CSVVTGGYNEQFF. CDR3 DNA: TGCAGCGTTGTGACAGGGGGCTACAATGAGCAGTTCTTC. This chain connects TRBV29-1 to TRBJ2-1; 9 nucleotides align to TRBD1. The CDR3 contains 13 residues. The V gene end was trimmed by 4 bases and the J gene end by 3 bases; junction bases not matched to a gene: 1. Germline assignment: CDR1 SQVTM and CDR2 ANQGSEA.

V is TRBV6-5 and J is TRBJ2-5, with 8 bases fitting TRBD1. This CDR3 spans 14 amino acids. With V trimmed by 8 bases and J by 2 bases, 7 bases remained unmatched. Germline CDR1 reads MNHEY; CDR2 reads SVGAGI. CDR3 coding DNA: TGTGCCAGCGGGTTCCACAGGGGGCAAGAGACCCAGTACTTC. Translation: CASGFHRGQETQYF.

The chain is built from TRBV7-2 and TRBJ2-2, with D possibly being TRBD2 (5 bases). Deletions cut 0 bases from V and 8 bases from J, with 13 bases between. The CDR3 spans 15 residues. The germline CDR1 and CDR2 sequences are SGHTA and FQGNSA. The DNA for the CDR3 is TGTGCCAGCAGCTTAGCGGGAGTTACTGGTGGGGAGCTGTTTTTT. Its protein product is CASSLAGVTGGELFF.

The gene calls are TRBV28 and TRBJ2-5, with 13 positions matching TRBD2. V dropped 4 bases and J dropped 9; count of bases not matched to a gene: 8. Germline CDR1 reads MDHEN; CDR2 reads SYDVKM. CDR3 length: 15 amino acids. The CDR3 DNA sequence: TGTGCCAGCAGTTCATCACTAGCGGGGGGGCGCGCCCAGTACTTC. The encoded protein is CASSSSLAGGRAQYF.

Notes on this clone: Other DNA sequences within the sample encode an identical CDR3. The chain combines TRBV19 with TRBJ2-1; a possible D gene is TRBD1 (6 bases). Trimming left V 1 base short and J 3 bases short, with 10 bases between. The germline V gene encodes CDR1 LNHDA and CDR2 SQIVND (reference sequence). The CDR3 runs to 15 residues. The CDR3 reads CASSIGQGIYNEQFF. The CDR3 bases are TGTGCCAGTAGTATAGGTCAGGGGATCTACAATGAGCAGTTCTTC. Full variable domain (outside the CDR3, taken from reference TRBV19 and TRBJ2-1): DGGITQSPKYLFRKEGQNVTLSCEQNLNHDAMYWYRQDPGQGLRLIYYSQIVNDFQKGDIAEGYSVSREKKESFPLTVTSAQKNPTAFYLCASSIGQGIYNEQFFGPGTRLTVL.

The J gene is TRBJ2-3, the V gene TRBV5-1, with 9 bases identical to TRBD1. CDR1 SGHRS and CDR2 YFSETQ come from the germline V gene. Trimming at V came to 4 bases and at J to 3 bases, leaving 9 bases not matched to a gene. The CDR3 extends over 16 amino acids. The CDR3 protein is CASSGDGQGTTDTQYF. For the CDR3, the DNA is TGCGCCAGCAGCGGAGACGGACAGGGGACGACAGATACGCAGTATTTT.

The rearrangement links TRBV7-8 to TRBJ2-5; 10 nucleotides agree with TRBD1. Losses at the gene ends were 3 bases for V and 5 bases for J; bases not matched to a gene: 3. Looked up from germline, CDR1 is SGHVS and CDR2 is FQNEAQ. This CDR3 has 14 amino acids. The CDR3 spells CASSLGDRGETQYF. The CDR3 nucleotides read TGTGCCAGCAGCTTGGGGGACAGGGGTGAGACCCAGTACTTC.

The CDR3 region is CASSILAGGRDTQYF. CDR3 bases: TGTGCCAGTAGTATATTGGCGGGAGGGAGAGATACGCAGTATTTT. This chain joins TRBV19 and TRBJ2-3; the match to TRBD2 covers 9 bases. The germline V gene has CDR1 LNHDA and CDR2 SQIVND (reference sequence). The CDR3 sequence is 15 residues long. The V and J ends lost 2 bases and 5 bases, in that order; junction bases with no gene match: 5.

This clone turned up a few times. The DNA for the CDR3 is TGTGCCAGCAGCTTGGTCGGTGGCTACACCTTC. It specifies CASSLVGGYTF. The gene calls are TRBV5-5 and TRBJ1-2; D gene uncertain. CDR3 length: 11 residues. Trimming stripped 0 bases from V and 7 bases from J, with 4 bases between. Germline V gene lookup returns CDR1 SGHKS and CDR2 YYEKEE (reference sequence).

This chain joins TRBV19 and TRBJ2-4; 8 bases agree with TRBD1. Losses at the gene ends were 0 bases for V and 14 bases for J; bases not matched to a gene: 6. The CDR3 is 13 residues long. The V gene's germline CDR1 is LNHDA and CDR2 SQIVND (reference sequence). The CDR3 loop reads CASSIDPRTGKYF. CDR3 sequence (DNA): TGTGCCAGTAGTATAGATCCCCGGACAGGGAAGTACTTC.

V and J are TRBV5-8 and TRBJ1-6, with a weak D call TRBD1 (5 bases). V dropped 4 bases and J dropped 7 bases, with 15 bases sitting between them. The germline V gene encodes CDR1 SGHTS and CDR2 YDEGEE. This CDR3 contains 15 residues. CDR3 residues: CASSAQGLGNSPLHF. The CDR3, as DNA: TGTGCCAGCAGCGCGCAGGGTTTAGGAAATTCACCCCTCCACTTT.

The rearrangement joins TRBV6-2 or TRBV6-3 to TRBJ2-1; TRBD2 aligns across 8 bases. Trimming cost V 4 bases and J 10 bases; bases outside gene matches: 15. Germline assignment: CDR1 MNHEY and CDR2 SVGEGT. CDR3 length: 16 residues. The CDR3 nucleotides read TGTGCCAGCAGTTCCCTCGGGAGAGGGCCGGGAGGGGAGCAGTTCTTC. Translating gives CASSSLGRGPGGEQFF.

The chain combines TRBV18 with TRBJ2-7; 7 nucleotides line up with TRBD2. The CDR3 runs to 13 residues. Looked up from germline, CDR1 is KGHSH and CDR2 is LQKENI. With V trimmed by 6 bases and J by 6 bases, 8 bases remained unmatched. This CDR3 reads CASSLSPGGEQYF. Written as DNA, the CDR3 is TGTGCCAGCTCTCTCTCGCCGGGGGGCGAGCAGTACTTC.

J is TRBJ2-7 and V is TRBV6-4, with 7 bases lining up with TRBD2. The CDR3 spans 12 residues. The germline gives CDR1 MRHNA, CDR2 SNTAGT. V lost 6 bases and J lost 1; bases outside the gene matches: 0. The CDR3 region has the DNA TGTGCCAGCAGAGCGGGATCCTACGAGCAGTACTTC. Its translation is CASRAGSYEQYF.

The chain joins TRBV28 to TRBJ1-5; 8 bases line up with TRBD1. The CDR3 extends over 16 amino acids. The germline V gene has CDR1 MDHEN and CDR2 SYDVKM. The ends lost 1 base at V and 7 bases at J; junction bases unmatched: 9. CDR3 DNA: TGTGCCAGCAGTTTATTGCTCAGGGGGCAGGGACAGCCCCAGCATTTT. Protein: CASSLLLRGQGQPQHF.

The J gene is TRBJ2-1, the V gene TRBV5-1; 8 bases agree with TRBD1. This CDR3 spans 15 amino acids. The germline CDR1 and CDR2 sequences are SGHRS and YFSETQ. With 5 bases clipped from V and 0 bases from J, the junction kept 4 bases outside the gene matches. CDR3 amino acids: CASRDRGSSYNEQFF. The CDR3 DNA reads TGCGCCAGCAGAGACAGGGGTAGCTCCTACAATGAGCAGTTCTTC.

This sequence joins TRBV5-5 and TRBJ1-2; TRBD1 might be the D (6 bases). Germline loops: CDR1 SGHKS, CDR2 YYEKEE (reference sequence). The V end was cut by 7 bases, the J end by 4 bases, with 17 bases between. CDR3 size: 14 residues. The CDR3 here is CASGIQGRGYGYTF. In DNA, the CDR3 is TGTGCCAGCGGGATACAGGGACGTGGCTATGGCTACACCTTC.

This clone is a singleton in its sample. This chain joins TRBV5-1 and TRBJ2-3; D is perhaps TRBD2 (5 bases). The germline V gene has CDR1 SGHRS and CDR2 YFSETQ. Trimming cost V 2 bases and J 0 bases, with 10 bases left between them. The CDR3 length is 15 residues. The CDR3 sequence: CASSFLASSTDTQYF. The DNA for the CDR3 is TGCGCCAGCAGCTTCCTAGCCTCTAGCACAGATACGCAGTATTTT.

This clone was counted once. V usage is TRBV19 and J usage is TRBJ1-1; D is perhaps TRBD1 (5 bases). The CDR3 runs to 14 residues. V lost 5 bases to trimming and J lost 0 bases, with 10 bases between them. CDR1 and CDR2 from the germline V gene are LNHDA and SQIVND (reference sequence). The CDR3 is CASSLWTMNTEAFF. In DNA, the CDR3 is TGTGCCAGTAGTCTTTGGACAATGAACACTGAAGCTTTCTTT.

The V and J genes are TRBV24-1 and TRBJ2-5; maybe TRBD2 (5 bases). The CDR3 length is 14 residues. Germline assignment: CDR1 KGHDR and CDR2 SFDVKD. Trimming left V 1 base short and J 2 bases short, with 7 bases between. In nucleotides, the CDR3 is TGTGCCACCAGTGATTTCGAGGGTCAAGAGACCCAGTACTTC. Translated: CATSDFEGQETQYF.

The chain recombines TRBV12-5 with TRBJ2-6, with D unresolved. Trimming pared 8 bases from V and 0 bases from J, leaving 5 bases between. CDR1 and CDR2 from the germline V gene are LGHNT and FRNRAP. The CDR3 loop spans 13 amino acids. Written as DNA, the CDR3 is TGTGCTAGTCTGCGCTCTGGGGCCAACGTCCTGACTTTC. Protein sequence: CASLRSGANVLTF.